Here is one T cell receptor (beta chain) with its context. Its antigen is unknown. The DNA input per sorted-subset replicate PCR was 150 to 200 ng, corresponding to around 30,000 T cell genomes. In the authors' methods: With immunoSEQ giving junction-only sequences and no quality scores, filtering differed. Libraries were prepared by immunoSEQ multiplex PCR; TCRdb keeps only in-frame clonotypes and omits some of them. V and J calls and clone size are as listed in that table; D and trimming were resolved from the DNA. The table lists 2 million to 2.5 million clones, roughly 95% of them singletons. The sample originates from a study of shared clonotypes between healthy human individuals. Study-wide points: The expectation was that sequencing depth would affect clonotype sharing among donors. Donor scarcity curtailed the genetic and exposure-history diversity represented herein.

This receptor was taken from a man aged 18 to 30 in good health. Sequenced input: naive CD4+ T cells sorted from blood. Subset meaning: CD45RA+ positively selected.

The CDR3 DNA reads as TGTGCCAGCAGCCAAGACGGACAGGGGATAAACACCATATATTTT. This translates into CASSQDGQGINTIYF. The chain couples TRBV4-2 to TRBJ1-3, with 9 bases aligning to TRBD1. Unmatched junction bases numbered 3, after V lost 0 bases and J lost 6 bases. The CDR3 is made up of 15 amino acids. Germline V gene lookup returns CDR1 LGHNA and CDR2 YNFKEQ.